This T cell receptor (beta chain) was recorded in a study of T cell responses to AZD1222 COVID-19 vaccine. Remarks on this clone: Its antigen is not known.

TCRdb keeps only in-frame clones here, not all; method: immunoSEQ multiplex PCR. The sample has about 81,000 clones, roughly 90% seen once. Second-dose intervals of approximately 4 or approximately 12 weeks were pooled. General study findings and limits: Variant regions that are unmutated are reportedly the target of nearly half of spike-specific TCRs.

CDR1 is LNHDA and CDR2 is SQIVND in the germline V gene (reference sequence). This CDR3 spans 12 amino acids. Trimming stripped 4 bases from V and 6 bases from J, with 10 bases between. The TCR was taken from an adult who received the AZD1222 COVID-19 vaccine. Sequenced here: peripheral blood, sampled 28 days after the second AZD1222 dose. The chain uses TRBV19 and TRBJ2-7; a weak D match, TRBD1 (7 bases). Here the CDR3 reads CASSNRGGEQYF. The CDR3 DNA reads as TGTGCCAGTAGTAACAGGGGAGGCGAGCAGTACTTC.